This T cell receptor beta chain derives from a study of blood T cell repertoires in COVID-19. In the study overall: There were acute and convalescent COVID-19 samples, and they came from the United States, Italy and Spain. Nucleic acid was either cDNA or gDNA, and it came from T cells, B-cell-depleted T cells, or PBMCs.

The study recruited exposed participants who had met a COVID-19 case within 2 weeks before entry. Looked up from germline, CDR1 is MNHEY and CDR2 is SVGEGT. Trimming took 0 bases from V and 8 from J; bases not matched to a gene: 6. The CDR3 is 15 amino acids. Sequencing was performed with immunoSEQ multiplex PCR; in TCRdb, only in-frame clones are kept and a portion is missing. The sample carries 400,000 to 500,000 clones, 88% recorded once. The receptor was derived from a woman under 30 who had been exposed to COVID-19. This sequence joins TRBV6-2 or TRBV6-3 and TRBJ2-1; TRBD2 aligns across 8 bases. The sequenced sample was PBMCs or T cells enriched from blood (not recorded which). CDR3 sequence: CASSYSSGSLDEQFF. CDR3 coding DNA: TGTGCCAGCAGTTACTCAAGCGGGAGTCTCGATGAGCAGTTCTTC.